This TCR beta chain comes out of a study of blood T cell repertoires in COVID-19. Across 20 to 25 US areas, participants ranged in age from about 18 to 100 years. The germline V gene has CDR1 MDHEN and CDR2 SYDVKM. This CDR3 contains 16 residues. J lost 3 bases, V lost 5 bases, and 10 bases had no gene match. This table comes from immunoSEQ multiplex PCR, and its TCRdb copy is limited to in-frame clones, with some not included. The sample includes more than 300,000 clones, 88% of them seen just once. The clonotype originates from a woman aged 18-30 years who had recovered from COVID-19. Sequencing input: PBMCs or T cells enriched from blood (not recorded which). This chain joins TRBV28 and TRBJ2-5, with 9 bases aligning to TRBD2. CDR3 region: CASSLIWRGGEETQYF. The CDR3 nucleotides read TGTGCCAGCAGTCTGATTTGGCGGGGGGGGGAAGAGACCCAGTACTTC.